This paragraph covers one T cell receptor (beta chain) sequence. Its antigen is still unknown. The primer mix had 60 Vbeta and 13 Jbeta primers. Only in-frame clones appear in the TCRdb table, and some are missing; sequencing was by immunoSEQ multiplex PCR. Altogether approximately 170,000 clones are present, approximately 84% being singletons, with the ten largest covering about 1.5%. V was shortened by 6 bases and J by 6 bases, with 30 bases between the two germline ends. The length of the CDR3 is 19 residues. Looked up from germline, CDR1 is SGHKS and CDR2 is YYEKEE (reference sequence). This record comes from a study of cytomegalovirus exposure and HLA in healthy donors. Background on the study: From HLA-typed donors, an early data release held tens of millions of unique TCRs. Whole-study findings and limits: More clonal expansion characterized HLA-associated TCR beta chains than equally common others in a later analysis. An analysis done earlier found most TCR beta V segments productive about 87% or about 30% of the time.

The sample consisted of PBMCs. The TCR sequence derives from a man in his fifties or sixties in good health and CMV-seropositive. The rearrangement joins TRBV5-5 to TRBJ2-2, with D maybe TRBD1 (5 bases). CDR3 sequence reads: CASNPKPLGRGGGAGELFF. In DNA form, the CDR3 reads TGTGCCAGCAACCCCAAACCCCTGGGAAGGGGCGGTGGCGCCGGGGAGCTGTTTTTT. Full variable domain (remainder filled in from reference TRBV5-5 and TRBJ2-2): DAGVTQSPTHLIKTRGQQVTLRCSPISGHKSVSWYQQVLGQGPQFIFQYYEKEERGRGNFPDRFSARQFPNYSSELNVNALLLGDSALYLCASNPKPLGRGGGAGELFFGEGSRLTVL.